This TCR beta chain came from a study of neurological immune-mediated disorders. This clonotype occurred many times. TCRdb analysed the 5' RACE reads with MiXCR anew, one entry per CDR3 protein. The table includes roughly 48,000 distinct CDR3 sequences, less than 6% detected once. V lost 5 bases and J lost 4, with 11 bases in between. The CDR3 consists of 14 residues. Germline loops: CDR1 SGHTA, CDR2 FQGNSA. The source of this sequence is a woman aged 18-35 years with multiple sclerosis. J is TRBJ2-2 and V is TRBV7-2; no definite D call. The specimen was CD4+ T cells from blood. The chain's CDR3 is CASSQTSGTGELFF. The CDR3 DNA reads as TGTGCCAGCAGCCAAACGTCGGGCACCGGGGAGCTGTTTTTT.